Listed here are 22 T cell receptor beta chains from one sample, sequenced in a study of CD8+ T cells in alopecia areata (dated by TCRdb to the late 2010s). The method behind the library was the immunoSEQ multiplex PCR assay. To provide template for TCR sequencing, every sample had RNA extracted and reverse transcribed into cDNA. TCRdb holds this immuneACCESS table with in-frame rearrangements only. Some clones are missing; in checked studies, unresolved V genes explain under half, and the rest has no known cause. The sample contains 65,000 to 100,000 clones, roughly 51% of them found a single time. Just over 5.5% of the sample rests with the top ten. The sequencing input was NKG2D-high CD8+ T cells sorted from blood. The sample's cell subset or site label, decoded: sorted CD8+ NKG2D-high blood T cells. Receptor source: a human donor with alopecia areata.

This clone has more than one count but fewer than ten. V and J are TRBV11-2 and TRBJ2-2; D might be TRBD1 or TRBD2, each matching 5 bases. Germline CDR1 SGHAT, CDR2 FQNNGV. The germline V and J ends were trimmed by 3 bases and 6 bases, with 20 bases remaining between them. The CDR3 contains 17 residues. CDR3 sequence: CASSLGWRQGPAGELFF. In DNA, the CDR3 is TGTGCCAGCAGCTTGGGGTGGCGGCAGGGACCTGCCGGGGAGCTGTTTTTT.

There are a few counts of this clone. This chain uses TRBV10-3 with TRBJ2-5; TRBD2 agrees at 13 bases. The V and J ends lost 9 bases and 4 bases, in that order; junction bases with no gene match: 2. Looked up from germline, CDR1 is ENHRY and CDR2 is SYGVKD. The CDR3 loop spans 13 amino acids. In DNA, the CDR3 is TGTGCCATTGGACTAGCGGGAGTAGAGACCCAGTACTTC. The encoded protein is CAIGLAGVETQYF.

The count of this clone is one. The V and J genes are TRBV20-1 and TRBJ1-1; no clear D gene. The V end lost 0 bases, the J end lost 8 bases, and 7 bases lay between the germline ends. Germline V gene data show CDR1 as DFQATT and CDR2 as SNEGSKA (reference sequence). The CDR3 is 11 amino acids. The CDR3 nucleotides read TGCAGTGCTAGAGATCAAGGGGAAGCTTTCTTT. It encodes CSARDQGEAFF.

The genes are TRBV28 and TRBJ2-1; no reliable D call. V lost 7 bases to trimming and J lost 7 bases, with 14 bases between them. This CDR3 has 13 amino acids. In germline, CDR1 is MDHEN, CDR2 SYDVKM. The CDR3 reads CASTITGRNEQFF. The CDR3 DNA is TGTGCCAGCACAATTACCGGCCGGAATGAGCAGTTCTTC.

This chain links TRBV28 with TRBJ2-7; no definite D call. Germline CDR1 and CDR2: MDHEN and SYDVKM. The CDR3 loop spans 11 amino acids. V lost 2 bases and J lost 5, with 4 bases in between. The CDR3 protein is CASSLRHEQYF. CDR3 coding DNA: TGTGCCAGCAGTTTACGCCACGAGCAGTACTTC. The whole variable domain, remainder taken from reference TRBV28 and TRBJ2-7, is DVKVTQSSRYLVKRTGEKVFLECVQDMDHENMFWYRQDPGLGLRLIYFSYDVKMKEKGDIPEGYSVSREKKERFSLILESASTNQTSMYLCASSLRHEQYFGPGTRLTVT.

The chain is built from TRBV5-1 and TRBJ2-7; 11 bases align to TRBD1. Germline CDR1 SGHRS, CDR2 YFSETQ. CDR3 length: 15 residues. V was pared by 0 bases and J by 6 bases, with 5 bases of the junction left unmatched. CDR3 sequence: CASSLGGQGALEQYF. The CDR3 DNA follows: TGCGCCAGCAGCTTGGGAGGACAGGGGGCTCTCGAGCAGTACTTC.

This clone has more than one count but fewer than ten. This chain joins TRBV25-1 and TRBJ2-3; 8 bases are shared with TRBD1. With 4 bases clipped from V and 0 bases from J, the junction kept 6 bases outside the gene matches. CDR1 is MGHDK, CDR2 SYGVNS, per germline. The CDR3 totals 16 residues. The CDR3 region has the DNA TGTGCCAGCAGTGCGACAGGGGAGTTTAGCACAGATACGCAGTATTTT. It specifies CASSATGEFSTDTQYF.

The chain recombines TRBV30 with TRBJ1-1, with unresolved D. Germline assignment: CDR1 GTSNPN and CDR2 SVGIG (reference sequence). This CDR3 region has 12 residues. V was pared by 2 bases and J by 0 bases, with 4 bases between. The DNA for the CDR3 is TGTGCCTGGAGTCGGTTGAACACTGAAGCTTTCTTT. Its protein is CAWSRLNTEAFF.

The rearrangement uses TRBV28 and TRBJ2-5; D may be TRBD1 (6 bases). The CDR3 consists of 15 residues. Trimming cost V 4 bases and J 1 base, with 13 bases left between them. Germline loops: CDR1 MDHEN, CDR2 SYDVKM. This CDR3 is CASSWVDRAQETQYF. CDR3 nucleotides: TGTGCCAGCAGTTGGGTGGACAGAGCCCAAGAGACCCAGTACTTC.

The chain carries TRBV28 and TRBJ1-5; D call uncertain. Per the germline V gene, CDR1 is MDHEN and CDR2 is SYDVKM. The CDR3 is 14 residues long. Trimming took 6 bases from V and 0 from J, leaving 9 bases between them. The CDR3 DNA is TGTGCCAGCAGCTACCAGATTAGCAATCAGCCCCAGCATTTT. Translating it yields CASSYQISNQPQHF.

The V and J genes are TRBV7-9 and TRBJ2-5; D perhaps matches TRBD2 (6 bases). The tail of the sequence fits TRBJ2-7 better, so the J call may be wrong. The CDR3 is 13 amino acids. Germline V gene data show CDR1 as SEHNR and CDR2 as FQNEAQ (reference sequence). The CDR3 nucleotides read TGTGCCAGCAGCAGGCGGGGTACCTACGAGCAGTACTTC. Its protein product is CASSRRGTYEQYF.

This clone occurred once. The chain joins TRBV4-1 to TRBJ1-2; D not certain. Trimming pared 4 bases from V and 6 bases from J, leaving 24 bases between. The CDR3 runs 17 residues. The V gene's germline CDR1 is MGHRA and CDR2 YSYEKL. CDR3 sequence reads: CASSPPPFRGDENGYTF. CDR3 in DNA: TGCGCCAGCAGCCCCCCCCCATTTCGCGGGGATGAGAATGGCTACACCTTC.

The chain links TRBV2 to TRBJ2-5; D is perhaps TRBD2 (6 bases). CDR1 SNHLY and CDR2 FYNNEI come from the germline V gene. The CDR3 covers 15 residues. The V gene lost 7 bases and the J gene lost 3 bases, with 18 bases spanning the gap. The CDR3 coding sequence is TGTGCCAGCACCTACACCGCGGGGACCGAAGAGACCCAGTACTTC. The encoded protein is CASTYTAGTEETQYF.

The genes are TRBV30 and TRBJ2-7, with D perhaps matching TRBD1 or TRBD2 (7 bases each). The ends were cut back, 2 bases at V and 4 bases at J, with 12 bases in the middle. The CDR3 length is 13 residues. Germline values: CDR1 GTSNPN, CDR2 SVGIG (reference sequence). The CDR3 DNA reads TGTGCCTGGAGTTGGGGGGGACAGTACGAGCAGTACTTC. It encodes CAWSWGGQYEQYF.

The V and J genes are TRBV11-2 and TRBJ1-5, with a tentative D call TRBD1 (5 bases). CDR1 is SGHAT and CDR2 is FQNNGV in the germline V gene. This CDR3 is built from 13 residues. V lost 1 base to trimming and J lost 6 bases, with 7 bases between them. In nucleotides, the CDR3 is TGTGCCAGCAGCTTAGTTGGGGGTCAGCCCCAGCATTTT. It codes for CASSLVGGQPQHF.

The rearrangement uses TRBV25-1 and TRBJ1-4; TRBD1 is a possible D gene (5 bases). The V gene lost 1 base and the J gene lost 10 bases, with 10 bases spanning the gap. The CDR3 consists of 13 residues. The V gene's germline CDR1 is MGHDK and CDR2 SYGVNS. CDR3 bases: TGTGCCAGCAGTGAATGGGGCAGTCGAAAACTGTTTTTT. It translates to CASSEWGSRKLFF. Full variable domain (rest looked up from reference TRBV25-1 and TRBJ1-4): EADIYQTPRYLVIGTGKKITLECSQTMGHDKMYWYQQDPGMELHLIHYSYGVNSTEKGDLSSESTVSRIRTEHFPLTLESARPSHTSQYLCASSEWGSRKLFFGSGTQLSVL.

The rearrangement uses TRBV2 and TRBJ2-6; perhaps TRBD1 as D (7 bases). Germline loops: CDR1 SNHLY, CDR2 FYNNEI. This CDR3 is built from 16 residues. Trimming pared 4 bases from V and 2 bases from J, leaving 12 bases between. The CDR3 region is CASSAPRGAGANVLTF. In nucleotides, the CDR3 is TGTGCCAGCAGTGCCCCCAGGGGGGCTGGGGCCAACGTCCTGACTTTC.

This clone has more than one count but fewer than ten. The chain is built from TRBV2 and TRBJ2-3; D may match TRBD1 or TRBD2 (6 bases each). V shed 1 base and J shed 2 bases, with 13 bases lying between them. The V gene's germline CDR1 is SNHLY and CDR2 FYNNEI. The CDR3 extends over 16 amino acids. CDR3 loop: CASSEVWGADTDTQYF. CDR3 nucleotide sequence: TGTGCCAGCAGTGAAGTGTGGGGGGCCGACACAGATACGCAGTATTTT.

This clone was recorded a few times. With a much larger clone just one base away, this may be a read error. The gene calls are TRBV28 and TRBJ2-5; 8 bases map to TRBD2. CDR3 size: 12 residues. J gave up 5 bases and V 6 bases, and 2 bases lay outside the gene matches. Germline loops: CDR1 MDHEN, CDR2 SYDVKM. CDR3 bases: TGTGCCAGCAGCGGGGGGGAGGAGACCCAGTACTTC. Protein: CASSGGEETQYF.

This clone was seen only a few times. The chain combines TRBV6-5 with TRBJ2-5; perhaps TRBD2 as D (6 bases). The DNA end favors TRBJ2-7, so the J call may be wrong. Germline CDR1 is MNHEY and CDR2 is SVGAGI. The CDR3 length is 14 residues. The CDR3 DNA is TGTGCCAGCACCCCCAGCGGGCTAACCTACGAGCAGTACTTC. It yields the protein CASTPSGLTYEQYF.

The table lists this clone with a few counts. The rearrangement uses TRBV28 and TRBJ2-2; no definite D call. V dropped 6 bases and J dropped 0 bases, with 14 bases sitting between them. CDR3 length equals 16 residues. The germline V gene encodes CDR1 MDHEN and CDR2 SYDVKM. The CDR3 sequence is CASSRKLEANTGELFF. In nucleotides, the CDR3 is TGTGCCAGCAGCCGTAAACTGGAAGCGAACACCGGGGAGCTGTTTTTT.

This clone has more than one count but fewer than ten. The chain links TRBV5-1 to TRBJ1-2; the D is unclear. Trimming pared 1 base from V and 5 bases from J, leaving 12 bases between. The CDR3 is 14 residues long. Germline V gene lookup returns CDR1 SGHRS and CDR2 YFSETQ. The CDR3 nucleotides read TGCGCCAGCAGCTTGTCGGGAGGAGAGTATGGCTACACCTTC. The encoded protein is CASSLSGGEYGYTF.